What follows are 20 T cell receptor beta chains derived from one specimen sequenced in a study of control samples from healthy donors and cancer patients. Produced via immunoSEQ multiplex PCR; TCRdb's table is partial and in-frame only. This table has 400,000 to 500,000 clones, approximately 90% appearing once. Source material: PBMCs. Receptors originate from a middle-aged man with head and neck cancer.

This clone appeared once. V gene TRBV2 combines with J gene TRBJ1-1; D is unclear. The CDR3 is 10 amino acids. V was pared by 8 bases and J by 7 bases, with 8 bases between. Germline CDR1 is SNHLY and CDR2 is FYNNEI. The CDR3 DNA reads as TGTGCCAGCCGACGGGATGAAGCTTTCTTT. Translation gives CASRRDEAFF.

The V and J genes are TRBV11-3 and TRBJ2-2, with D possibly TRBD1 on 5 matching bases. Deletions cut 5 bases from V and 1 base from J, with 11 bases between. The germline CDR1 and CDR2 sequences are SGHNT and YENEEA. The CDR3 spans 15 residues. For the CDR3, the DNA is TGTGCCAGCAGCGCTAGGGGCTTGAACACCGGGGAGCTGTTTTTT. Translation: CASSARGLNTGELFF.

This rearrangement joins TRBV5-6 to TRBJ2-3, with D unclear. The CDR3 is 13 amino acids. Germline V CDR1 and CDR2: SGHDT, YYEEEE. V was trimmed by 7 bases and J by 1 base, leaving 10 bases between them. The CDR3 region is CASLSYRTDTQYF. Here the CDR3 DNA reads TGTGCCAGCCTCAGTTACCGCACAGATACGCAGTATTTT. The full variable domain, with the rest looked up from reference TRBV5-6 and TRBJ2-3, is DAGVTQSPTHLIKTRGQQVTLRCSPKSGHDTVSWYQQALGQGPQFIFQYYEEEERQRGNFPDRFSGHQFPNYSSELNVNALLLGDSALYLCASLSYRTDTQYFGPGTRLTVL.

CDR3 nucleotide sequence: TGTGCCAGCAGCAAAGACTACGAGCAGTACTTC. Its translation is CASSKDYEQYF. The chain couples TRBV7-9 to TRBJ2-7; no reliable D call. The CDR3 totals 11 residues. Trimming shortened V by 5 bases and J by 3 bases, and 5 bases separated the two germline ends. CDR1 and CDR2 (germline): SEHNR, FQNEAQ (reference sequence).

The chain employs TRBV5-6 and TRBJ1-1; D is perhaps TRBD1 (6 bases). Germline CDR1 is SGHDT and CDR2 is YYEEEE. The CDR3 is made up of 13 amino acids. V lost 2 bases to trimming and J lost 5 bases, with 10 bases between them. DNA of the CDR3: TGTGCCAGCAGCTTCCTAGGGGGGACTGAAGCTTTCTTT. Its translation is CASSFLGGTEAFF.

V gene TRBV28 combines with J gene TRBJ2-4; 10 nucleotides line up with TRBD1. The CDR3 runs 15 residues. Germline lookup yields CDR1 MDHEN and CDR2 SYDVKM. V dropped 6 bases and J dropped 4; count of bases not matched to a gene: 6. CDR3 protein: CASSLTGQGKNIQYF. CDR3 bases: TGTGCCAGCAGCCTTACGGGACAGGGGAAAAACATTCAGTACTTC. Combining the CDR3 with reference TRBV28 and TRBJ2-4 gives the whole variable domain DVKVTQSSRYLVKRTGEKVFLECVQDMDHENMFWYRQDPGLGLRLIYFSYDVKMKEKGDIPEGYSVSREKKERFSLILESASTNQTSMYLCASSLTGQGKNIQYFGAGTRLSVL.

The chain couples TRBV29-1 to TRBJ1-3; 7 nucleotides align to TRBD1. The CDR3 consists of 13 residues. Trimming removed 4 bases from V and 4 bases from J; junction bases left unmatched: 4. Germline loops: CDR1 SQVTM, CDR2 ANQGSEA. CDR3 in DNA: TGCAGCGTTGGACGGACAGGAGGAAACACCATATATTTT. Its translation is CSVGRTGGNTIYF. Drawing the rest from reference TRBV29-1 and TRBJ1-3, the complete variable domain is SAVISQKPSRDICQRGTSLTIQCQVDSQVTMMFWYRQQPGQSLTLIATANQGSEATYESGFVIDKFPISRPNLTFSTLTVSNMSPEDSSIYLCSVGRTGGNTIYFGEGSWLTVV.

The chain is built from TRBV27 and TRBJ2-7; 7 bases fit TRBD1. After removal of 7 bases from V and 4 bases from J, the junction contained 7 bases not matched to a gene. Germline assignment: CDR1 MNHEY and CDR2 SMNVEV (reference sequence). The CDR3 spans 13 residues. Here the CDR3 reads CASKPGTAYEQYF. The CDR3 DNA follows: TGTGCCAGCAAACCCGGGACAGCATACGAGCAGTACTTC.

The V gene is TRBV12-5, the J gene TRBJ2-2, with 7 positions matching TRBD2. This CDR3 has 17 amino acids. CDR1 LGHNT and CDR2 FRNRAP come from the germline V gene. The V gene end was trimmed by 6 bases and the J gene end by 3 bases; junction bases not matched to a gene: 13. The chain's CDR3 is CASGSRRTRIDTGELFF. In DNA, the CDR3 is TGTGCTAGTGGCTCCCGACGGACTAGAATCGACACCGGGGAGCTGTTTTTT.

The chain is built from TRBV6-2 or TRBV6-3 and TRBJ2-3; D is unresolved. CDR1 is MNHEY, CDR2 SVGEGT, per germline. Trimming left V 0 bases short and J 2 bases short, with 6 bases between. The CDR3 length is 14 residues. The DNA for the CDR3 is TGTGCCAGCAGTTACTCGAGTTTCACAGATACGCAGTATTTT. It codes for CASSYSSFTDTQYF.

The chain joins TRBV27 to TRBJ2-2; D is undetermined. V was shortened by 3 bases and J by 0 bases, with 5 bases between the two germline ends. CDR3 length equals 14 residues. The germline CDR1 and CDR2 sequences are MNHEY and SMNVEV (reference sequence). CDR3 amino acids: CASSFWANTGELFF. As DNA, the CDR3 is TGTGCCAGCAGTTTTTGGGCGAACACCGGGGAGCTGTTTTTT.

J is TRBJ1-1 and V is TRBV5-1; D not resolved. Germline V lookup: CDR1 SGHRS, CDR2 YFSETQ. The CDR3 runs to 15 residues. Trimming took off 0 bases at V and 0 bases at J, with 9 bases between the two ends. CDR3 region: CASSLDLTMNTEAFF. The DNA for the CDR3 is TGCGCCAGCAGCTTGGATCTTACCATGAACACTGAAGCTTTCTTT.

The CDR3 nucleotides read TGTGCCAGCTCACCACCGACAGGTCCGGATACGCAGTATTTT. Amino acids: CASSPPTGPDTQYF. The chain couples TRBV18 to TRBJ2-3; possible D gene TRBD1, 6 bases. V shed 0 bases and J shed 6 bases, with 10 bases lying between them. The CDR3 consists of 14 residues. Per germline, CDR1 KGHSH and CDR2 LQKENI.

The genes are TRBV14 and TRBJ2-7; 12 nucleotides match TRBD1. This CDR3 is built from 14 residues. Per germline, CDR1 SGHDN and CDR2 FVKESK. The junction had 9 bases not matched to a gene; V was cut back by 8 bases and J by 7 bases. The CDR3 DNA reads as TGTGCCAGCTCCGGGACAGGGGGCCTAGGAGAGCAGTACTTC. Translation: CASSGTGGLGEQYF.

Relative to its sample, this clone is medium-sized (0.01 to 0.1%). The V call is TRBV11-2, the J call TRBJ2-3; D is unresolved. This CDR3 is built from 17 residues. V lost 6 bases and J lost 0, with 19 bases in between. From germline, CDR1 is SGHAT and CDR2 FQNNGV. The CDR3 here is CASRHSFGAGSTDTQYF. DNA of the CDR3: TGTGCCAGCAGGCACTCCTTCGGAGCCGGTAGCACAGATACGCAGTATTTT. The variable domain in full, completed from reference TRBV11-2 and TRBJ2-3, reads EAGVAQSPRYKIIEKRQSVAFWCNPISGHATLYWYQQILGQGPKLLIQFQNNGVVDDSQLPKDRFSAERLKGVDSTLKIQPAKLEDSAVYLCASRHSFGAGSTDTQYFGPGTRLTVL.

With regard to this clone: Distinct nucleotide sequences in the sample also encode this CDR3. V is TRBV27 and J is TRBJ2-7; 9 positions agree with TRBD1. This CDR3 spans 14 amino acids. Germline CDR1 MNHEY, CDR2 SMNVEV (reference sequence). J gave up 3 bases and V 6 bases, and 6 bases lay outside the gene matches. CDR3 DNA: TGTGCCAGCAGCTTTGGGACAGGGAGCTACGAGCAGTACTTC. Protein product: CASSFGTGSYEQYF.

In DNA, the CDR3 is TGTGCCAGCAGTTACTTAACAGGGGGAAGGGGCACTGAAGCTTTCTTT. This gives the protein CASSYLTGGRGTEAFF. The chain combines TRBV6-2 or TRBV6-3 with TRBJ1-1; TRBD1 aligns across 8 bases. After removal of 1 base from V and 4 bases from J, the junction contained 8 bases not matched to a gene. CDR3 length: 16 amino acids. Germline CDR1 and CDR2: MNHEY and SVGEGT.

V usage is TRBV11-2 and J usage is TRBJ1-2, with D possibly being TRBD1 (5 bases). The germline V gene has CDR1 SGHAT and CDR2 FQNNGV. The CDR3 contains 16 residues. Trimming took 5 bases from V and 4 from J, leaving 20 bases between them. CDR3 DNA: TGTGCCAGCAGCCCGGTCGGTGGGGGACGGGGCTATGGCTACACCTTC. It is translated as CASSPVGGGRGYGYTF. Looking up the rest from reference TRBV11-2 and TRBJ1-2 gives the full variable domain: EAGVAQSPRYKIIEKRQSVAFWCNPISGHATLYWYQQILGQGPKLLIQFQNNGVVDDSQLPKDRFSAERLKGVDSTLKIQPAKLEDSAVYLCASSPVGGGRGYGYTFGSGTRLTVV.

The sample holds one count of this clone. The genes are TRBV7-3 and TRBJ2-2, with 8 bases matching TRBD2. Germline trimming cut 2 bases from V and 2 bases from J; bases unmatched to any gene: 4. Germline V gene sequence: CDR1 SGHTA, CDR2 FQGTGA. The CDR3 covers 16 residues. The CDR3 loop reads CASSLPTSGNTGELFF. The CDR3 DNA is TGTGCCAGCAGCTTACCCACTAGCGGTAACACCGGGGAGCTGTTTTTT.

The rearrangement joins TRBV15 to TRBJ2-7, with a tentative D call TRBD1 (6 bases). Germline V gene sequence: CDR1 LNHNV, CDR2 YYDKDF (reference sequence). This CDR3 spans 15 amino acids. The ends were cut back, 1 base at V and 3 bases at J, with 13 bases in the middle. The CDR3 here is CATSRVPNRDYEQYF. DNA for the CDR3: TGTGCCACCAGCAGAGTTCCAAACAGGGACTACGAGCAGTACTTC.